The entry below gives a single TCR beta chain sequence along with its context. The antigen is not known. Measured with immunoSEQ multiplex PCR; TCRdb has only the in-frame clones, and not every one. In the table there are roughly 30,000 clones, 80% to 90% of which are singletons. Time point of the sample: cycle 4 day 1 (C4D1), after more than five weeks of nivolumab. Following autologous stem cell transplantation, relapse occurred in every patient, and exposure to brentuximab vedotin varied. Starting with thawed PBMCs, CD4+ T cells were purified by magnetic negative selection. This sample was included in a study of PD-1 blockade in classical Hodgkin lymphoma. Study findings and constraints: The drivers behind the repertoire differences, possibly disease activity or prior therapy, remain undefined. It was reported that newly diagnosed patients had less baseline TCR diversity than healthy donors.

The sequences come from CD4+ T cells from blood, collected before the fourth cycle of nivolumab. The TCR originated in a human donor with classical Hodgkin lymphoma.

The CDR3 sequence: CASSIDPQGKGQYF. In DNA, the CDR3 is TGTGCCAGTAGTATAGACCCCCAGGGGAAGGGGCAGTACTTC. The genes are TRBV19 and TRBJ2-7; perhaps TRBD1 as D (6 bases). Germline V gene sequence: CDR1 LNHDA, CDR2 SQIVND (reference sequence). Deletions cut 0 bases from V and 9 bases from J, with 15 bases between. This CDR3 is 14 amino acids long. Filled out from reference TRBV19 and TRBJ2-7, the complete variable domain reads DGGITQSPKYLFRKEGQNVTLSCEQNLNHDAMYWYRQDPGQGLRLIYYSQIVNDFQKGDIAEGYSVSREKKESFPLTVTSAQKNPTAFYLCASSIDPQGKGQYFGPGTRLTVT.